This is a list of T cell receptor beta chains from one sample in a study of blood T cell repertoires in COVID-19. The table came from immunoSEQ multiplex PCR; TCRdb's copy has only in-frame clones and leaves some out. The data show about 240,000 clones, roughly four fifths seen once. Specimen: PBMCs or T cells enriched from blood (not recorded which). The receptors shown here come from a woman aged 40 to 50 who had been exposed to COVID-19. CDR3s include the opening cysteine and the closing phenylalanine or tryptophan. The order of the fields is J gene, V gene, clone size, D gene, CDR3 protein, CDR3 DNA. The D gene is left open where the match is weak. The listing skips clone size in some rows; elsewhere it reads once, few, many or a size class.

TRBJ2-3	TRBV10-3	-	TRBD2	CASAASGPGTDTQYF	TGTGCCAGCGCCGCTAGCGGCCCTGGCACAGATACGCAGTATTTT
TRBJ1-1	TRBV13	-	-	CASSLGRGPEAFF	TGTGCCAGCAGCTTAGGCAGGGGCCCTGAAGCTTTCTTT
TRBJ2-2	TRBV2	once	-	CASILAFPGGELFF	TGTGCCAGCATCCTAGCATTTCCCGGGGGGGAGCTGTTTTTT
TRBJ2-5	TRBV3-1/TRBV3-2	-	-	CASSQLGVAETQYF	TGTGCCAGCAGCCAACTAGGGGTCGCAGAGACCCAGTACTTC
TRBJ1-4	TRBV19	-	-	CASSKTTGRNEKLFF	TGTGCCAGTAGCAAAACGACAGGCAGGAATGAAAAACTGTTTTTT
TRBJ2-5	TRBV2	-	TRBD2	CASNLGLAGALQETQYF	TGTGCCAGCAACCTGGGACTAGCGGGGGCCCTCCAAGAGACCCAGTACTTC
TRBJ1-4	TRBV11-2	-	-	CASSPRGGEGEKLFF	TGTGCCAGCAGCCCCCGGGGGGGCGAGGGTGAAAAACTGTTTTTT
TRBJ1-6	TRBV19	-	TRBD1	CASSIGTNRGLSPLHF	TGTGCCAGTAGTATCGGGACTAACAGGGGGCTCTCACCCCTCCACTTT
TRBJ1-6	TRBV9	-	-	CASSVEGGYAPLHF	TGTGCCAGCAGCGTAGAGGGAGGGTACGCACCCCTCCACTTT
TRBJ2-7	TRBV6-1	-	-	CASSEAPGVPGFWYF	TGTGCCAGCAGTGAAGCTCCCGGGGTCCCGGGGTTCTGGTACTTC
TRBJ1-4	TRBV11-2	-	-	CASSSSPTGAGEKLFF	TGTGCCAGCAGCTCATCCCCGACGGGCGCGGGTGAAAAACTGTTTTTT
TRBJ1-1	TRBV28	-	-	CASSLYPSGSGMNTEAFF	TGTGCCAGCAGTCTATACCCCTCGGGGTCAGGCATGAACACTGAAGCTTTCTTT
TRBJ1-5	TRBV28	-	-	CASSFILAGEPQHF	TGTGCCAGCAGTTTTATCCTGGCCGGGGAGCCCCAGCATTTT
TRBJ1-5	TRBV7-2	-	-	CASSFLSGQPQHF	TGTGCCAGCAGCTTCCTAAGCGGACAGCCCCAGCATTTT
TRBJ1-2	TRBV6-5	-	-	CASSLTGRDYDYTF	TGTGCCAGCAGTCTCACGGGACGGGACTATGACTACACCTTC
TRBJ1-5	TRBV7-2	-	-	CASSLATGSNQPQHF	TGTGCCAGCAGCTTAGCTACCGGGAGCAATCAGCCCCAGCATTTT
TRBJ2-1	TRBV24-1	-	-	CATSESGSGYNEQFF	TGTGCCACCAGTGAATCGGGTTCGGGATACAATGAGCAGTTCTTC
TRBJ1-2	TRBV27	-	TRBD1	CASSLYGDRENGYTF	TGTGCCAGCAGTTTATACGGGGACAGGGAGAATGGCTACACCTTC
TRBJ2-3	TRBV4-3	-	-	CASSQGVRVDTQYF	TGCGCCAGCAGCCAAGGGGTCCGGGTAGATACGCAGTATTTT
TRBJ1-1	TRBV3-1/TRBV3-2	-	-	CASSQGSRGNTEAFF	TGTGCCAGCAGCCAAGGGTCTAGGGGGAACACTGAAGCTTTCTTT
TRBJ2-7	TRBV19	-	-	CASSPPGLYEQYF	TGTGCCAGTAGTCCGCCGGGACTGTATGAGCAGTACTTC
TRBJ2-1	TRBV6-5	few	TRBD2	CASTPSGGGGNEQFF	TGTGCCAGCACCCCTAGCGGGGGTGGGGGGAATGAGCAGTTCTTC
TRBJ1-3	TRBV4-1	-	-	CASSPRDNAGNTIYF	TGCGCCAGCAGCCCCCGGGACAACGCCGGAAACACCATATATTTT
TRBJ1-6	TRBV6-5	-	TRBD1	CASRKQGAKNSPLHF	TGTGCCAGCAGGAAACAGGGGGCGAAGAATTCACCCCTCCACTTT
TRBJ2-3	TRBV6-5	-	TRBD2	CASSGGATADTQYF	TGTGCCAGCAGCGGGGGGGCCACCGCAGATACGCAGTATTTT
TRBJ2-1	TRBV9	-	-	CASSVRGASYNEQFF	TGTGCCAGCAGCGTACGGGGGGCGTCCTACAATGAGCAGTTCTTC
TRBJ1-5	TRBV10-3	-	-	CAISVDFSNQPQHF	TGTGCCATCAGTGTGGACTTTAGCAATCAGCCCCAGCATTTT
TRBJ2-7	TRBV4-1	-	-	CASSQEGRALEQYF	TGCGCCAGCAGCCAAGAAGGCAGGGCCCTCGAGCAGTACTTC
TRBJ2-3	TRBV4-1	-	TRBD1	CASSPRDRGTDTQYF	TGCGCCAGCAGCCCCCGGGACAGGGGCACAGATACGCAGTATTTT
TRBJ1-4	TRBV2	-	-	CASSLTTTNEKLFF	TGTGCCAGCAGCCTGACAACAACTAATGAAAAACTGTTTTTT
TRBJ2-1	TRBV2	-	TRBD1	CASGAQGYNEQFF	TGTGCCAGCGGGGCACAGGGGTACAATGAGCAGTTCTTC
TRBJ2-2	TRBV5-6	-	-	CASSLVAYTGELFF	TGTGCCAGCAGCTTGGTAGCCTACACCGGGGAGCTGTTTTTT
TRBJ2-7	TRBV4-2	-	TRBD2	CASSQLGGTSGVYEQYF	TGTGCCAGCAGCCAATTAGGGGGGACTAGCGGGGTCTACGAGCAGTACTTC
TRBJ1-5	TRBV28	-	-	CASSYPFLDRHSNQPQHF	TGTGCCAGCAGTTACCCTTTCCTCGACAGACATAGCAATCAGCCCCAGCATTTT
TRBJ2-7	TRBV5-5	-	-	CASSLARASLSYEQYF	TGTGCCAGCAGCTTGGCGAGGGCTAGCCTCTCCTACGAGCAGTACTTC
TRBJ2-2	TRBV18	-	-	CASSQTQGRGTGELFF	TGTGCCAGCTCTCAAACTCAGGGGCGCGGCACCGGGGAGCTGTTTTTT
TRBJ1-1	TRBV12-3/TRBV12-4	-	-	CASSWGGDTEAFF	TGTGCCAGCAGTTGGGGGGGGGACACTGAAGCTTTCTTT
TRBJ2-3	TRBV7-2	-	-	CASSYRQAGKDTQYF	TGTGCCAGCAGCTATAGACAGGCTGGTAAGGATACGCAGTATTTT
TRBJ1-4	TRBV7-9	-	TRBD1	CASSGGGAINEKLFF	TGTGCCAGCAGTGGAGGGGGCGCGATTAATGAAAAACTGTTTTTT
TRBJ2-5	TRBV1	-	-	CTSSHQDRGCCETQYF	TGCACCAGCAGCCACCAGGACAGGGGTTGTTGCGAGACCCAGTACTTC
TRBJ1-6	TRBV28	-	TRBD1	CASSGRTGGNNSPLHF	TGTGCCAGCAGCGGCCGGACAGGGGGAAATAATTCACCCCTCCACTTT
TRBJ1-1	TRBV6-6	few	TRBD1	CASSGQGSNTEAFF	TGTGCCAGCAGTGGACAGGGCTCGAACACTGAAGCTTTCTTT
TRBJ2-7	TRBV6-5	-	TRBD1	CASSSPGQSAREQYF	TGTGCCAGCAGTTCCCCGGGACAGTCAGCGCGCGAGCAGTACTTC
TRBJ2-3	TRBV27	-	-	CATRRDPGGTDTQYF	TGTGCCACCAGAAGGGACCCGGGGGGCACAGATACGCAGTATTTT
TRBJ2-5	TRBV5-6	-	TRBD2	CASSVTSGGLSQETQYF	TGTGCCAGCAGCGTTACTAGCGGGGGGCTCTCCCAAGAGACCCAGTACTTC
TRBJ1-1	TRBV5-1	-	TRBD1	CASSLADRRSLGTEAFF	TGCGCCAGCAGCTTGGCGGACAGGAGATCTCTGGGCACTGAAGCTTTCTTT
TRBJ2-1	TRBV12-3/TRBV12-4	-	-	CASWGHQGEQFF	TGTGCCAGCTGGGGACACCAGGGTGAGCAGTTCTTC
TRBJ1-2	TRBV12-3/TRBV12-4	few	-	CASNRDGRDGYTF	TGTGCCAGCAATCGGGACGGGAGGGATGGCTACACCTTC